The 23 T cell receptor beta chains below come from one sample, sequenced in a study of blood T cells in healthy people across ages. Primers used in a second PCR of roughly 7 to 12 cycles were a sample-barcoded 5' primer and a J-beta primer mix. From the 5' RACE reads, TCRdb called clonotypes with MiXCR, one entry per CDR3 protein. There are approximately 770,000 distinct CDR3 sequences in the sample; more than 45% occur only once, and approximately 21% lies in the top ten. The specimen was blood. Receptors originate from a man aged 25-40 years in good health.

The chain is built from TRBV5-1 and TRBJ2-1; 8 bases are shared with TRBD2. Trimming took 0 bases from V and 6 from J; bases not matched to a gene: 20. Looked up from germline, CDR1 is SGHRS and CDR2 is YFSETQ. The CDR3 totals 20 residues. CDR3: CASSLEALGPWTGRGNEQFF. In DNA, the CDR3 is TGCGCCAGCAGCTTGGAGGCCCTAGGCCCATGGACCGGGAGGGGCAATGAGCAGTTCTTC.

The rearrangement links TRBV27 to TRBJ2-1, with 7 bases identical to TRBD2. Germline V CDR1 and CDR2: MNHEY, SMNVEV (reference sequence). After removal of 5 bases from V and 4 bases from J, the junction contained 11 bases not matched to a gene. There are 16 residues in the CDR3. CDR3 sequence: CASSPGPGTTYNEQFF. DNA for the CDR3: TGTGCCAGCAGTCCGGGCCCCGGGACTACATACAATGAGCAGTTCTTC.

In its sample, this clonotype was seen a few times. The V gene is TRBV4-2, the J gene TRBJ2-7; D is undetermined. V lost 0 bases, J lost 5 bases, and 14 bases lay in between. The CDR3 covers 15 residues. CDR1 is LGHNA and CDR2 is YNFKEQ in the germline V gene. The CDR3 region has the DNA TGTGCCAGCAGCCAAGAGATCCAAGCGCTGGACGAGCAGTACTTC. Translated: CASSQEIQALDEQYF.

This clonotype was seen a few times. This chain joins TRBV7-2 and TRBJ2-1; D is uncertain. The ends were cut back, 5 bases at V and 7 bases at J, with 18 bases in the middle. Germline lookup yields CDR1 SGHTA and CDR2 FQGNSA. The CDR3 runs 15 residues. This CDR3 is CASSDQPGPWNEQFF. The CDR3 region has the DNA TGTGCCAGCAGCGACCAGCCGGGCCCGTGGAATGAGCAGTTCTTC.

V usage is TRBV6-2 or TRBV6-3 and J usage is TRBJ2-2; D not certain. This CDR3 spans 17 amino acids. V was pared by 6 bases and J by 5 bases, with 22 bases between. Germline values: CDR1 MNHEY, CDR2 SVGEGT. CDR3 amino acids: CASSLPPGSVGTGELFF. CDR3 coding DNA: TGTGCCAGCAGCCTTCCGCCGGGTTCCGTGGGTACCGGGGAGCTGTTTTTT.

The chain carries TRBV5-1 and TRBJ1-2; a possible D gene is TRBD1 (6 bases). Trimming shortened V by 5 bases and J by 0 bases, and 14 bases separated the two germline ends. The CDR3 is 15 amino acids. Germline lookup yields CDR1 SGHRS and CDR2 YFSETQ. The CDR3, as DNA: TGCGCCAGCAGTCTCTTGGGGGCTTCTAACTATGGCTACACCTTC. Its protein product is CASSLLGASNYGYTF.

The chain has TRBV12-3 or TRBV12-4 and TRBJ1-5; no firm D call. V lost 5 bases, J lost 6 bases, and 11 bases lay in between. The CDR3 length is 13 residues. CDR3 region: CASSRLVGQPQHF. In DNA form, the CDR3 reads TGTGCCAGCAGTCGCCTCGTTGGTCAGCCCCAGCATTTT.

This chain joins TRBV27 and TRBJ2-3, with 11 bases that match TRBD2. Germline CDR1 MNHEY, CDR2 SMNVEV (reference sequence). V lost 5 bases and J lost 3; bases outside the gene matches: 1. The CDR3 is 14 amino acids. CDR3 loop: CASSPSGRTDTQYF. CDR3 bases: TGTGCCAGCAGTCCTAGCGGGAGGACAGATACGCAGTATTTT.

This clonotype was seen many times. CDR3 sequence: CSASQQIYEQYF. CDR3 nucleotides: TGCAGTGCTAGCCAACAGATCTACGAGCAGTACTTC. V is TRBV20-1 and J is TRBJ2-7; D is unresolved. CDR3 size: 12 residues. The germline V gene encodes CDR1 DFQATT and CDR2 SNEGSKA (reference sequence). With 3 bases removed from V and 3 bases from J, the gap between germline ends came to 9 bases.

This clonotype has a count of ten or more. The chain uses TRBV7-2 and TRBJ1-1; D might be TRBD1 (5 bases). V lost 1 base to trimming and J lost 1 base, with 7 bases between them. The CDR3 sequence is 14 residues long. CDR1 and CDR2 (germline): SGHTA, FQGNSA. In DNA, the CDR3 is TGTGCCAGCAGCTTAGGCGGGGGGAACACTGAAGCTTTCTTT. It translates to CASSLGGGNTEAFF. The complete variable domain, with remaining parts taken from reference TRBV7-2 and TRBJ1-1, reads GAGVSQSPSNKVTEKGKDVELRCDPISGHTALYWYRQSLGQGLEFLIYFQGNSAPDKSGLPSDRFSAERTGGSVSTLTIQRTQQEDSAVYLCASSLGGGNTEAFFGQGTRLTVV.

CDR3 nucleotide sequence: TGTGCCAGCAGCTCAAGCGGGGGGACCCACAATGAGCAGTTCTTC. This codes for CASSSSGGTHNEQFF. The chain recombines TRBV7-9 with TRBJ2-1; TRBD2 matches 9 bases. V was clipped by 4 bases and J by 5 bases; unmatched bases: 6. The length of the CDR3 is 15 residues. CDR1 and CDR2 from the germline V gene are SEHNR and FQNEAQ (reference sequence). Based on the CDR3 plus reference TRBV7-9 and TRBJ2-1, the full variable domain is DTGVSQNPRHKITKRGQNVTFRCDPISEHNRLYWYRQTLGQGPEFLTYFQNEAQLEKSRLLSDRFSAERPKGSFSTLEIQRTEQGDSAMYLCASSSSGGTHNEQFFGPGTRLTVL.

This clonotype was detected many times. This chain links TRBV27 with TRBJ1-1; 7 nucleotides align to TRBD1. CDR1 and CDR2 (germline): MNHEY, SMNVEV (reference sequence). CDR3 size: 13 residues. The junction had 5 bases not matched to a gene; V was cut back by 10 bases and J by 0 bases. DNA for the CDR3: TGTGCCACCAGGGGGGGGCTGAACACTGAAGCTTTCTTT. Translation gives CATRGGLNTEAFF.

The chain couples TRBV7-2 to TRBJ1-2, with D possibly matching TRBD1 (5 bases). V was shortened by 5 bases and J by 5 bases, with 15 bases between the two germline ends. This CDR3 contains 14 residues. Germline values: CDR1 SGHTA, CDR2 FQGNSA. Here the CDR3 reads CASSPKDSAYGYTF. CDR3 DNA sequence: TGTGCCAGCAGCCCAAAAGACAGTGCTTATGGCTACACCTTC.

This chain connects TRBV20-1 to TRBJ2-2; D not certain. The V and J ends lost 6 bases and 2 bases respectively, with 16 bases between them. The CDR3 runs to 15 residues. CDR1 DFQATT and CDR2 SNEGSKA come from the germline V gene (reference sequence). The CDR3 nucleotides read TGCAGTGCGATGGGCCAGGCAATTAACACCGGGGAGCTGTTTTTT. This sequence encodes CSAMGQAINTGELFF.

This rearrangement joins TRBV6-1 to TRBJ2-5; 10 bases align to TRBD1. CDR1 is MNHNS and CDR2 is SASEGT in the germline V gene. The junction had 6 bases not matched to a gene; V was cut back by 0 bases and J by 5 bases. The CDR3 totals 16 residues. The CDR3: CASSEAGTGVAETQYF. CDR3 coding DNA: TGTGCCAGCAGTGAAGCCGGGACAGGGGTTGCGGAGACCCAGTACTTC.

In this sample, this clonotype turned up many times. The chain is built from TRBV5-1 and TRBJ2-1; no clear D. Between the trimmed V and J ends, which lost 2 bases and 3 bases, there was a span of 9 bases. This CDR3 region has 14 residues. Germline CDR1 SGHRS, CDR2 YFSETQ. The CDR3 loop is CASSFHSNYNEQFF. The CDR3 nucleotides read TGCGCCAGCAGCTTCCATTCTAACTACAATGAGCAGTTCTTC. The full variable domain, rest sourced from reference TRBV5-1 and TRBJ2-1, is KAGVTQTPRYLIKTRGQQVTLSCSPISGHRSVSWYQQTPGQGLQFLFEYFSETQRNKGNFPGRFSGRQFSNSRSEMNVSTLELGDSALYLCASSFHSNYNEQFFGPGTRLTVL.

The chain joins TRBV11-2 to TRBJ1-2, with a possible D match to TRBD1 (6 bases). The V end lost 5 bases, the J end lost 6 bases, and 13 bases lay between the germline ends. Germline V gene lookup returns CDR1 SGHAT and CDR2 FQNNGV. CDR3 size: 13 residues. This CDR3 reads CASSLGRQDGYTF. CDR3 nucleotide sequence: TGTGCCAGCAGCCTGGGGAGACAGGATGGCTACACCTTC.

In this sample, this clonotype turned up once. The genes are TRBV20-1 and TRBJ2-3; TRBD2 matches at 7 bases. The CDR3 covers 15 residues. With 1 base clipped from V and 2 bases from J, the junction kept 6 bases outside the gene matches. The V gene's germline CDR1 is DFQATT and CDR2 SNEGSKA (reference sequence). The CDR3 sequence: CSARAHAGVTDTQYF. The CDR3 coding sequence is TGCAGTGCTAGAGCACACGCGGGGGTCACAGATACGCAGTATTTT.

This chain uses TRBV20-1 with TRBJ2-7, with 7 bases fitting TRBD2. Trimming cost V 6 bases and J 3 bases; bases outside gene matches: 5. Looked up from germline, CDR1 is DFQATT and CDR2 is SNEGSKA (reference sequence). This CDR3 region has 12 residues. The CDR3 loop reads CSATGLDYEQYF. The CDR3 nucleotides are TGCAGTGCCACCGGACTAGACTACGAGCAGTACTTC.

The genes are TRBV7-9 and TRBJ1-2; D is ambiguous. The CDR3 is made up of 15 amino acids. Trimming took off 5 bases at V and 8 bases at J, with 21 bases between the two ends. Per the germline V gene, CDR1 is SEHNR and CDR2 is FQNEAQ (reference sequence). The CDR3 DNA follows: TGTGCCAGCAGCCTCTGGACCCCCGGCGTGGGCGGCTACACCTTC. Encoded protein: CASSLWTPGVGGYTF.

A word on this clonotype: A read error may produce the germline difference seen at one junction end. The chain is built from TRBV12-3 or TRBV12-4 and TRBJ1-6; no clear D. This CDR3 has 14 amino acids. The CDR3 sequence: CTSSLRRMGSPLHF. DNA of the CDR3: TGTACCAGCAGTTTAAGGCGGATGGGTTCACCCCTCCACTTT.

Here the CDR3 reads CASSSQETEAFF. The CDR3 DNA reads as TGTGCCAGCAGTAGTCAGGAGACTGAAGCTTTCTTT. The chain employs TRBV6-6 and TRBJ1-1; no clear D. The germline CDR1 and CDR2 sequences are MNHNY and SVGAGI (reference sequence). The CDR3 is 12 amino acids. With 5 bases removed from V and 5 bases from J, the gap between germline ends came to 9 bases.

This clonotype was observed at least ten times. This chain links TRBV12-3 or TRBV12-4 with TRBJ2-5, with D unresolved. The CDR3 covers 13 residues. Trimming cost V 3 bases and J 1 base, with 6 bases left between them. The CDR3 region is CASSLNSQETQYF. DNA of the CDR3: TGTGCCAGCAGTTTGAACAGCCAAGAGACCCAGTACTTC.